This TCR beta chain was recorded in a study of blood T cell repertoires in COVID-19. Study-wide background: Material from acute and convalescent COVID-19 was sourced from the United States, Italy and Spain. T cells, B-cell-depleted T cells, or PBMCs supplied cDNA or gDNA.

The CDR3 sequence is 15 residues long. Germline loops: CDR1 KGHSH, CDR2 LQKENI. J lost 5 bases, V lost 3 bases, and 7 bases had no gene match. Original handling: Amplification of reference gene primers was used by the study to estimate nucleated cell counts. The protocol was immunoSEQ multiplex PCR, while the TCRdb copy is restricted to in-frame clones and leaves out a portion. V, J and clone size are those of that table, while D and trimming were read from the DNA. The data show some 110,000 clones, with roughly 81% seen just once and approximately 9% held by the top ten. The TCR was taken from a woman aged 70-85 years with acute or convalescent COVID-19. The sequenced sample was peripheral blood. The chain couples TRBV18 to TRBJ2-3, with TRBD2 matching 8 bases. As DNA, the CDR3 is TGTGCCAGCTCACCGTCAGCGGGAGTGGAAGATACGCAGTATTTT. As protein: CASSPSAGVEDTQYF.